The 18 T cell receptor beta chains in this list originate from one sample, sequenced in a study of T-cell reconstitution after alpha-beta-depleted transplantation in children. It was with unique molecular identifiers that the TCRbeta library was prepared. Via MiXCR, TCRdb re-called the PCR reads, giving one row per CDR3 protein. The sample has hundreds of thousands of distinct CDR3 sequences; approximately 17% are singletons. The material was PBMCs from the stem cell graft donor, obtained from the stem cell graft. The source is a human donor who donated a stem cell graft to a child with acute myeloid leukemia.

This clonotype has just a few counts. The chain links TRBV5-1 to TRBJ2-7; the D gene could be TRBD1 or TRBD2 (5 bases each). This CDR3 has 15 amino acids. The V end was cut by 3 bases, the J end by 7 bases, with 20 bases between. Germline V gives CDR1 SGHRS, CDR2 YFSETQ. This chain's CDR3 is CASSYSGTVSEEQYF. The CDR3 region has the DNA TGCGCCAGCAGCTACTCCGGGACCGTCTCGGAGGAGCAGTACTTC.

This clonotype was picked up many times. The V and J genes are TRBV20-1 and TRBJ2-1; the match to TRBD2 covers 8 bases. Per the germline V gene, CDR1 is DFQATT and CDR2 is SNEGSKA (reference sequence). V gave up 0 bases and J gave up 7 bases; unmatched junction bases: 17. The length of the CDR3 is 18 residues. DNA of the CDR3: TGCAGTGCTAGAGATATTAGAGATAGCGGGGCGATTTGGAATGAGCAGTTCTTC. Translated: CSARDIRDSGAIWNEQFF.

This chain joins TRBV5-1 and TRBJ1-4, with TRBD1 identical over 7 bases. Germline V CDR1 and CDR2: SGHRS, YFSETQ. J gave up 3 bases and V 4 bases, and 6 bases lay outside the gene matches. The CDR3 loop spans 15 amino acids. The CDR3 reads CASSAYRGANEKLFF. CDR3 in DNA: TGCGCCAGCAGCGCATACAGGGGAGCTAATGAAAAACTGTTTTTT.

A few counts support this clonotype. The gene calls are TRBV20-1 and TRBJ2-5; tentatively, D is TRBD1 (5 bases). V shed 1 base and J shed 10 bases, with 22 bases lying between them. Germline-derived CDR1 and CDR2 are DFQATT and SNEGSKA (reference sequence). The CDR3 is 15 residues long. The chain's CDR3 is CSARARPGRVSSQYF. The CDR3 nucleotides are TGCAGTGCTAGAGCTCGGCCCGGCAGGGTCAGTAGCCAGTACTTC.

The chain has TRBV7-2 and TRBJ2-3; 9 nucleotides line up with TRBD2. The junction had 15 bases not matched to a gene; V was cut back by 10 bases and J by 4 bases. Looked up from germline, CDR1 is SGHTA and CDR2 is FQGNSA. The CDR3 is 16 residues long. The CDR3: CAIPRLAGGLADTQYF. As DNA, the CDR3 is TGTGCCATCCCGCGGCTGGCGGGGGGGCTCGCAGATACGCAGTATTTT.

The rearrangement uses TRBV15 and TRBJ2-2; D call uncertain. Germline-derived CDR1 and CDR2 are LNHNV and YYDKDF (reference sequence). V lost 5 bases and J lost 0, with 13 bases in between. This CDR3 comprises 16 residues. DNA of the CDR3: TGTGCCACCAGCCCCAACCTGGCGGCGAACACCGGGGAGCTGTTTTTT. Translating gives CATSPNLAANTGELFF.

This chain joins TRBV27 and TRBJ2-7; a possible D gene is TRBD1 (6 bases). Germline lookup yields CDR1 MNHEY and CDR2 SMNVEV (reference sequence). The CDR3 runs to 14 residues. Trimming removed 6 bases from V and 1 base from J, with 13 bases in between. The CDR3 DNA sequence: TGTGCCAGCAGACTTAAGGGACAATCCTACGAGCAGTACTTC. It codes for CASRLKGQSYEQYF.

The V gene is TRBV7-9, the J gene TRBJ1-4; D is unclear. The CDR3 sequence is 13 residues long. Germline CDR1 and CDR2: SEHNR and FQNEAQ (reference sequence). Between the trimmed V and J ends, which lost 4 bases and 6 bases, there was a span of 9 bases. CDR3 bases: TGTGCCAGCAGCTCCGGAATAGATGAAAAACTGTTTTTT. Translated, it gives CASSSGIDEKLFF. The full variable domain, its missing parts supplied by reference TRBV7-9 and TRBJ1-4, is DTGVSQNPRHKITKRGQNVTFRCDPISEHNRLYWYRQTLGQGPEFLTYFQNEAQLEKSRLLSDRFSAERPKGSFSTLEIQRTEQGDSAMYLCASSSGIDEKLFFGSGTQLSVL.

In this sample, this clonotype turned up a few times. The genes are TRBV28 and TRBJ2-3; D perhaps matches TRBD1 (6 bases). The CDR3 sequence is 13 residues long. Per germline, CDR1 MDHEN and CDR2 SYDVKM. Trimming shortened V by 6 bases and J by 5 bases, and 12 bases separated the two germline ends. This CDR3 is CASSWTVLDTQYF. DNA of the CDR3: TGTGCCAGCAGCTGGACAGTCCTAGATACGCAGTATTTT.

This clonotype showed up just a few times. V and J are TRBV4-1 and TRBJ1-5; a possible D gene is TRBD1 (5 bases). Trimming took 4 bases from V and 0 from J, leaving 7 bases between them. CDR3 size: 14 residues. CDR1 MGHRA and CDR2 YSYEKL come from the germline V gene. This chain's CDR3 is CASSPGHSNQPQHF. CDR3 nucleotides: TGCGCCAGCAGCCCGGGGCATAGCAATCAGCCCCAGCATTTT.

The sample holds many counts of this clonotype. The chain couples TRBV12-3 or TRBV12-4 to TRBJ1-2, with D perhaps TRBD1 (5 bases). CDR3 size: 12 residues. Trimming pared 2 bases from V and 8 bases from J, leaving 9 bases between. CDR3 sequence: CASSLSGNGYTF. CDR3 DNA sequence: TGTGCCAGCAGTTTATCAGGGAACGGCTACACCTTC.

This clonotype was counted between two and nine times. V usage is TRBV11-2 and J usage is TRBJ2-5; 8 nucleotides line up with TRBD1. Germline CDR1 and CDR2: SGHAT and FQNNGV. The V segment lost 1 base and the J segment 4 bases; nucleotides outside the gene matches: 14. The CDR3 consists of 18 residues. The CDR3 region has the DNA TGTGCCAGCAGCTTAGTTATGAGATTCAGGGGGCGCGTAGAGACCCAGTACTTC. Translation: CASSLVMRFRGRVETQYF.

The chain uses TRBV20-1 and TRBJ2-2; 9 bases agree with TRBD2. V shed 0 bases and J 1 base; nucleotides not matched to a gene: 3. Germline V lookup: CDR1 DFQATT, CDR2 SNEGSKA (reference sequence). CDR3 size: 16 residues. Here the CDR3 reads CSARDSSGENTGELFF. DNA for the CDR3: TGCAGTGCTAGAGATTCTAGCGGGGAGAACACCGGGGAGCTGTTTTTT.

This clonotype has at least ten counts. This chain uses TRBV7-2 with TRBJ1-2, with D tentatively TRBD1 (6 bases). Trimming took off 5 bases at V and 6 bases at J, with 13 bases between the two ends. This CDR3 spans 13 amino acids. Germline V gives CDR1 SGHTA, CDR2 FQGNSA. The DNA of the CDR3 is TGTGCCAGCAGCGGAGGGGGAGAACATGGCTACACCTTC. Residues: CASSGGGEHGYTF.

This clonotype was recorded many times. V and J are TRBV7-9 and TRBJ1-2; D not resolved. V lost 1 base, J lost 4 bases, and 10 bases lay in between. The CDR3 runs 14 residues. From germline, CDR1 is SEHNR and CDR2 FQNEAQ (reference sequence). The CDR3 here is CASSLDPGIYGYTF. The CDR3 nucleotides read TGTGCCAGCAGCTTAGACCCCGGAATCTATGGCTACACCTTC.

This clonotype occurred many times. The chain links TRBV20-1 to TRBJ1-4, with a weak D call TRBD1 (6 bases). The V gene's germline CDR1 is DFQATT and CDR2 SNEGSKA (reference sequence). The CDR3 runs 14 residues. With 1 base removed from V and 4 bases from J, the gap between germline ends came to 10 bases. DNA of the CDR3: TGCAGTGCTAGAGTGGGACACCTTAATGAAAAACTGTTTTTT. This codes for CSARVGHLNEKLFF.

The chain has TRBV20-1 and TRBJ2-3, with 8 bases aligning to TRBD2. With V trimmed by 2 bases and J by 6 bases, 13 bases remained unmatched. Germline V gene sequence: CDR1 DFQATT, CDR2 SNEGSKA (reference sequence). The CDR3 sequence is 16 residues long. CDR3 amino acids: CSARHAGLVFSDTQYF. The DNA for the CDR3 is TGCAGTGCTAGACACGCGGGACTAGTTTTCAGCGATACGCAGTATTTT.

The genes are TRBV10-3 and TRBJ1-5; D unresolved. This CDR3 spans 14 amino acids. Trimming took 2 bases from V and 3 from J, leaving 8 bases between them. From germline, CDR1 is ENHRY and CDR2 SYGVKD. The CDR3 sequence: CAISEGSPNQPQHF. Here the CDR3 DNA reads TGTGCCATCAGTGAGGGCAGCCCCAATCAGCCCCAGCATTTT.